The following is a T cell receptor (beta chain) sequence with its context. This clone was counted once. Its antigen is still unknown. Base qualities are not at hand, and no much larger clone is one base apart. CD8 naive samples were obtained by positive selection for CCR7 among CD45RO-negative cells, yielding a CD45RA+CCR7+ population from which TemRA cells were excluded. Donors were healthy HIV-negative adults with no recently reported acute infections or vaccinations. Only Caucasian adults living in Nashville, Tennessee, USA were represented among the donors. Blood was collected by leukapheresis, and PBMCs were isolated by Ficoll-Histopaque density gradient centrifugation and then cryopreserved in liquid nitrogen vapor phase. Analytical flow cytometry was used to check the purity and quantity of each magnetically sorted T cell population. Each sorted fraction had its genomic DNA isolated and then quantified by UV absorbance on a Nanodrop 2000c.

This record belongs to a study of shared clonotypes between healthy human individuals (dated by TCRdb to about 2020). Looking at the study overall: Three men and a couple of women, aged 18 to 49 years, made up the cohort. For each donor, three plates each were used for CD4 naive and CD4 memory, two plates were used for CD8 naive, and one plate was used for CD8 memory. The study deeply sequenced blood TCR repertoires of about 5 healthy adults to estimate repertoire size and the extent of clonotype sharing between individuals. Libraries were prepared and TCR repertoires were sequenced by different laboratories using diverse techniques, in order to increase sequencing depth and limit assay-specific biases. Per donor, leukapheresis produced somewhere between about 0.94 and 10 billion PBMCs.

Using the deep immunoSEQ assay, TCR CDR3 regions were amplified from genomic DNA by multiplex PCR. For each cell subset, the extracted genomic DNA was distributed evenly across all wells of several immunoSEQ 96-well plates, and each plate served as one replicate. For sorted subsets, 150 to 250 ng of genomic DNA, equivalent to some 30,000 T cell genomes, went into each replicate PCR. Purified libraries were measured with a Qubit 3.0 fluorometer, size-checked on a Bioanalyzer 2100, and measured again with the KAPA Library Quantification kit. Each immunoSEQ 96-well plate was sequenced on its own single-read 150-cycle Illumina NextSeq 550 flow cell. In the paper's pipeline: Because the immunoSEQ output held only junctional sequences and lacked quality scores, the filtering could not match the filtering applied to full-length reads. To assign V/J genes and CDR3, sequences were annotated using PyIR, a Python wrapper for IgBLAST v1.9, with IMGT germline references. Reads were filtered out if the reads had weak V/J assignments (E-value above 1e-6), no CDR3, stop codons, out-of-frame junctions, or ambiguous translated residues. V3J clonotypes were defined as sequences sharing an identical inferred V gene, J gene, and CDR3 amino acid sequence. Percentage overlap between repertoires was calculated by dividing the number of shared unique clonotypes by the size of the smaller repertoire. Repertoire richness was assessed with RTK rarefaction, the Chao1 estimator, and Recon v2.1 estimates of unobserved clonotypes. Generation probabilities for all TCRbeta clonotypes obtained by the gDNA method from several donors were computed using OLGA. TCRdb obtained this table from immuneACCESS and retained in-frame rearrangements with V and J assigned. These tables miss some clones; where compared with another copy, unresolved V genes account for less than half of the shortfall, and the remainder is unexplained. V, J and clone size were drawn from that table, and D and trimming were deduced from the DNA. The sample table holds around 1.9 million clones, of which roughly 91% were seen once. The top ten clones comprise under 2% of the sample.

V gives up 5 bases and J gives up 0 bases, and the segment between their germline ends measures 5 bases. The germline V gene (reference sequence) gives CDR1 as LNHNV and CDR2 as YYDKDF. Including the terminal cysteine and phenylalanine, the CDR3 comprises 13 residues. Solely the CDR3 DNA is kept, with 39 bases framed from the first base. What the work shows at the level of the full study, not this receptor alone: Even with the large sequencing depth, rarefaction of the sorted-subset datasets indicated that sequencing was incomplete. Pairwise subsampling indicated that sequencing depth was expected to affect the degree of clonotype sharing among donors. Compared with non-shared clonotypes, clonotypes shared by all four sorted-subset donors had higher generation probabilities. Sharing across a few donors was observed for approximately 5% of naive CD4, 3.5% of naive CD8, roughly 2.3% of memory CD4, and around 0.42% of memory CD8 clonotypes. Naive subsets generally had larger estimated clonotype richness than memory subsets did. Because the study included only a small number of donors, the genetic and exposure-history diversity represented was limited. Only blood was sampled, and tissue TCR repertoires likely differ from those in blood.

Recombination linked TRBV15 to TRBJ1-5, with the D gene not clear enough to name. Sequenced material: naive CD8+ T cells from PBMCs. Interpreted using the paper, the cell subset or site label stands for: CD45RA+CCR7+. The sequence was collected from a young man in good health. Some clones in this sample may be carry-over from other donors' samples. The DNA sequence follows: TGTGCCACCAGCCAATCTAGCAATCAGCCCCAGCATTTT. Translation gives CATSQSSNQPQHF.